Given below is one T cell receptor beta chain in context. Extracted from the samples, RNA was reverse transcribed into cDNA to serve as the sequencing template. Data came from immunoSEQ multiplex PCR; TCRdb stores just in-frame clones and leaves some out. The top ten hold under 35% of the sample, which has some 110,000 clones, 50% to 75% seen once. This record belongs to a study of CD8+ T cells in alopecia areata. Sample treatment: oral pan-JAK inhibitor, 5-10 mg twice daily. Source: CD8+ T cells sorted from blood, taken at week 4, from a patient treated with tofacitinib. The TCR comes from a human donor with alopecia areata.

The CDR3 here is CASSVASQHEQYF. As DNA, the CDR3 is TGTGCCAGCAGCGTAGCGAGCCAGCACGAGCAGTACTTC. This chain joins TRBV9 and TRBJ2-7; D not resolved. V was trimmed by 0 bases and J by 5 bases, leaving 9 bases between them. The CDR3 is made up of 13 amino acids. CDR1 is SGDLS, CDR2 YYNGEE, per germline.